This T cell receptor (beta chain) was documented in a study of T cells after yellow fever vaccination. This clonotype was counted ten times or more. Its antigen is not identified. Study-level findings and limits: Detected again after the booster were most primary-vaccination clones, at nearly 97% CD4 and nearly 90% CD8.

The V gene end was trimmed by 5 bases and the J gene end by 4 bases; junction bases not matched to a gene: 2. This CDR3 spans 15 amino acids. TCRdb used MiXCR to reprocess the 5' RACE reads, holding one entry per CDR3 protein. The repertoire holds fewer than 450,000 distinct CDR3 sequences, with 7% to 10% as singletons. Sequenced here: PBMCs, sampled 45 days after the first yellow fever vaccination. The J gene is TRBJ2-2, the V gene TRBV12-3 or TRBV12-4, with 12 nucleotides matching TRBD1. The TCR comes from a man aged 18-30 years who received the YFV17D yellow fever vaccine. The CDR3 here is CASSPGQGATGELFF. The CDR3 DNA follows: TGTGCCAGCAGTCCGGGACAGGGGGCCACCGGGGAGCTGTTTTTT.